These T cell receptor beta chains were read from a single sample in a study of early T cells in non-severe SARS-CoV-2 infection. One entry per CDR3 protein results from TCRdb running MiXCR on the 5' RACE reads. The data hold fewer than 55,000 distinct CDR3 sequences, with about 9.1% observed a single time. The sequenced material came from whole blood. These receptors came from an adult who was a healthcare worker with PCR-confirmed SARS-CoV-2 infection or an uninfected control (not recorded which). The CDR3 runs from the conserved cysteine through the conserved F or W. The D gene is left open where the match is weak. Where a row states a size, it is once, few, many or the class of an expanded clone; other rows omit it.

TRBJ2-5,TRBD1,once,TRBV29-1,CSGSRGIGETQYF,TGCAGCGGCTCCAGGGGGATTGGGGAGACCCAGTACTTC
TRBJ2-7,TRBD2,many,TRBV6-2/TRBV6-3,CASSYDSGSIIYEQYF,TGTGCCAGCAGTTACGATAGCGGGAGTATCATCTACGAGCAGTACTTC
TRBJ2-1,TRBD2,.,TRBV5-6,CASSQGLAGGPLNEQFF,TGTGCCAGCAGCCAGGGACTAGCGGGAGGGCCTTTGAATGAGCAGTTCTTC
TRBJ2-3,.,many,TRBV27,CASSFRAGTLPGESDTQYF,TGTGCCAGCAGTTTTCGGGCGGGCACCCTGCCCGGCGAGTCAGATACGCAGTATTTT
TRBJ1-1,.,few,TRBV7-2,CASSPRRDTEAFF,TGTGCCAGCAGCCCCCGACGGGACACTGAAGCTTTCTTT
TRBJ2-1,TRBD2,many,TRBV2,CASSSIAGVRYNEQFF,TGTGCCAGCAGCTCTATAGCGGGAGTACGTTACAATGAGCAGTTCTTC
TRBJ2-5,.,many,TRBV11-2,CASSPYQETQYF,TGTGCCAGCAGCCCATACCAAGAGACCCAGTACTTC
TRBJ1-2,.,many,TRBV5-1,CASSRDGDQGYTF,TGCGCCAGCAGCCGTGATGGGGATCAAGGCTACACCTTC
TRBJ2-1,.,.,TRBV20-1,CSASGLEQFF,TGCAGTGCTAGTGGTCTAGAGCAGTTCTTC
TRBJ2-3,TRBD2,many,TRBV7-9,CASSLVGGSSTDTQYF,TGTGCCAGCAGCTTAGTGGGCGGGAGTAGCACAGATACGCAGTATTTT
TRBJ1-5,.,many,TRBV2,CASTGQSYQPQHF,TGTGCCAGCACCGGACAATCGTATCAGCCCCAGCATTTT
TRBJ1-1,TRBD1,many,TRBV15,CATSTRTGLNTEAFF,TGTGCCACCAGCACCCGGACAGGGTTGAACACTGAAGCTTTCTTT
TRBJ2-4,TRBD1,few,TRBV3-1,CASSQDPTGALYQYF,TGTGCCAGCAGCCAAGATCCTACAGGGGCCTTATACCAGTACTTC
TRBJ1-2,.,.,TRBV11-2,CASSAEPGIDGYTF,TGTGCCAGCAGCGCAGAGCCAGGGATCGATGGCTACACCTTC
TRBJ1-2,TRBD1,few,TRBV6-5,CASTRDRGGYTF,TGTGCCAGCACCCGGGACAGGGGGGGCTACACCTTC
TRBJ2-3,TRBD2,many,TRBV5-4,CASSQQGGPDTQYF,TGTGCCAGCAGCCAGCAGGGAGGGCCAGATACGCAGTATTTT
TRBJ1-5,.,many,TRBV12-3/TRBV12-4,CASSWGENQPQHF,TGTGCCAGCAGCTGGGGAGAAAATCAGCCCCAGCATTTT
TRBJ2-1,TRBD2,.,TRBV10-1,CASSTGAGGTPHEQFF,TGCGCCAGCAGCACCGGGGCGGGAGGTACCCCCCATGAGCAGTTCTTC
TRBJ1-1,.,many,TRBV30,CAWSTAQNTEAFF,TGTGCCTGGAGTACGGCCCAGAACACTGAAGCTTTCTTT
TRBJ2-3,.,many,TRBV10-3,CAISARVDTQYF,TGTGCCATCAGCGCAAGGGTAGATACGCAGTATTTT
TRBJ2-1,.,many,TRBV19,CASSRPGESYNEQFF,TGTGCCAGTAGTAGGCCGGGAGAATCCTACAATGAGCAGTTCTTC
TRBJ2-5,.,many,TRBV14,CASSQDRAQTQYF,TGTGCCAGCAGCCAAGATCGAGCCCAGACCCAGTACTTC
TRBJ2-3,.,many,TRBV21-1,CASSSARGTDTQYF,TGTGCCAGCAGCAGCGCGAGGGGGACAGATACGCAGTATTTT
TRBJ2-1,.,few,TRBV3-1,CASKPGAGYNEQFF,TGTGCCAGCAAACCAGGAGCTGGATACAATGAGCAGTTCTTC
TRBJ1-5,.,many,TRBV6-2/TRBV6-3,CASSSTPFNQPQHF,TGTGCCAGCAGCTCGACACCCTTCAATCAGCCCCAGCATTTT
TRBJ2-7,TRBD2,many,TRBV20-1,CSARALAGEDEQYF,TGCAGTGCTAGAGCACTAGCGGGAGAAGACGAGCAGTACTTC
TRBJ2-1,.,many,TRBV18,CASSSSGASGLDEQFF,TGTGCCAGCTCCTCGTCTGGGGCTTCGGGGTTGGATGAGCAGTTCTTC
TRBJ1-2,TRBD1,medium-sized,TRBV27,CASTPSVGQEYGYTF,TGTGCCAGCACCCCTTCCGTGGGACAGGAGTATGGCTACACCTTC
TRBJ2-1,.,.,TRBV11-2,CASSLGEFHQLF,TGTGCCAGCAGCTTGGGGGAGTTTCACCAGCTCTTC
TRBJ1-2,.,few,TRBV6-2/TRBV6-3,CASSYVQLNYGYTF,TGTGCCAGCAGTTACGTTCAATTAAACTATGGCTACACCTTC
TRBJ2-7,.,.,TRBV7-9,CASSTVPGGFYEQYF,TGTGCCAGCAGCACCGTTCCCGGGGGCTTCTACGAGCAGTACTTC
TRBJ2-2,.,many,TRBV7-9,CASSLGSPNELFF,TGTGCCAGCAGCTTAGGCAGCCCCAATGAGCTGTTTTTT
TRBJ2-1,TRBD2,.,TRBV5-1,CASSLKVSGGLNEQFF,TGCGCCAGCAGCTTGAAAGTTAGCGGGGGGCTGAATGAGCAGTTCTTC
TRBJ2-6,.,few,TRBV7-9,CASSAVGPLSGANVLTF,TGTGCCAGCAGCGCCGTAGGCCCTCTCTCTGGGGCCAACGTCCTGACTTTC